Sequencing of this T cell receptor beta chain was carried out in a study of blood T cell repertoires in COVID-19. Study overall: Samples of COVID-19 (acute and convalescent) were obtained from the United States, Italy and Spain.

Sequencing used immunoSEQ multiplex PCR; TCRdb keeps in-frame clones, though not all of them. The sample records about 150,000 clones, 60% to 85% being singletons. The CDR3 is 12 amino acids. CDR1 is KGHDR and CDR2 is SFDVKD in the germline V gene. With 9 bases clipped from V and 5 bases from J, the junction kept 5 bases outside the gene matches. This receptor was obtained from a man aged 45-65 years with active or convalescent COVID-19. Sequencing input: peripheral blood. The chain carries TRBV24-1 and TRBJ1-2; 7 bases match TRBD1. Here the CDR3 reads CATSQGGYGYTF. CDR3 nucleotide sequence: TGTGCCACCTCGCAGGGGGGTTATGGCTACACCTTC.